Shown below are 3 T cell receptor beta chains from a single sample sequenced in a study of blood T cell repertoires in COVID-19. Assay: immunoSEQ multiplex PCR; the TCRdb copy retains only in-frame clones and omits some. The sample lists 250,000 to 300,000 clones; about 86% were seen once. Sequencing used peripheral blood. The receptors derive from a woman between 25 and 40 years old with COVID-19, enrolled during active disease.

CDR3 residues: CASKGGLAGADTQYF. The CDR3 DNA is TGTGCCAGCAAGGGGGGACTAGCGGGGGCAGATACGCAGTATTTT. This chain uses TRBV6-5 with TRBJ2-3, with 14 bases matching TRBD2. CDR1 and CDR2 from the germline V gene are MNHEY and SVGAGI. V dropped 7 bases and J dropped 4; count of bases not matched to a gene: 4. This CDR3 comprises 15 residues.

This chain connects TRBV9 to TRBJ2-3; 9 bases are a match to TRBD2. Germline V gene lookup returns CDR1 SGDLS and CDR2 YYNGEE. Losses at the gene ends were 1 base for V and 1 base for J; bases not matched to a gene: 7. The CDR3 contains 17 residues. The CDR3 spells CASSVSTSGRRTDTQYF. The CDR3 bases are TGTGCCAGCAGCGTATCGACTAGCGGCAGACGCACAGATACGCAGTATTTT.

The CDR3 loop reads CASAFTGGVESPLHF. CDR3 bases: TGTGCCAGCGCCTTTACCGGAGGGGTGGAGTCACCCCTCCACTTT. V gene TRBV19 combines with J gene TRBJ1-6; maybe TRBD1 (5 bases). Germline lookup yields CDR1 LNHDA and CDR2 SQIVND (reference sequence). The CDR3 has 15 amino acids. Trimming left V 9 bases short and J 10 bases short, with 22 bases between.